The clone carrying this T cell receptor (beta chain) has more than one count but fewer than ten. Antigen unknown. V was pared by 3 bases and J by 7 bases, with 8 bases of the junction left unmatched. This CDR3 has 15 amino acids. Germline lookup yields CDR1 SNHLY and CDR2 FYNNEI. Assay: immunoSEQ multiplex PCR; the TCRdb copy retains only in-frame clones and omits some. Of around 100,000 clones detected, 93% appear once; the ten largest clones hold 0.62%. This entry is derived from a study of siplizumab effects on memory and regulatory T cells. General study points: The diversity of naive T cells seemed greater than that of memory cells, and their alloresponse contribution seemed major. Significantly reduced by siplizumab was the cumulative frequency of alloreactive sequences, namely those traceable to unstimulated CD4+ memory cells. Only a minority of proliferating CD4+ or CD8+ clones had an assignable naive or memory phenotype, with roughly 80-95% lacking one.

The source is a human donor in good health. Sequencing used Tregs sorted from blood. The genes are TRBV2 and TRBJ2-7; TRBD2 agrees at 11 bases. The CDR3 DNA follows: TGTGCCAGCAGTGAGAAGGGTCTAGCGGGGGGAGAGCAGTACTTC. It encodes CASSEKGLAGGEQYF.